This T cell receptor (beta chain) was obtained from a study of blood T cell repertoires in COVID-19. Turning to the study itself: COVID-19 samples from acute and convalescent phases originated in the United States, Italy and Spain. The cDNA or gDNA used as material had been derived from T cells, B-cell-depleted T cells, or PBMCs.

The CDR3 consists of 12 residues. Germline values: CDR1 GTSNPN, CDR2 SVGIG (reference sequence). V shed 0 bases, J shed 7 bases, and the junction held 0 bases outside the gene matches. Under the authors' procedure: Estimation of nucleated cell counts was performed using reference gene primer amplification. The repertoire was sequenced with immunoSEQ multiplex PCR; TCRdb's copy has only in-frame clones and lacks some. The V and J calls and the clone size are those of that table, but D and trimming were determined from the DNA. In the table there are 200,000 to 300,000 clones, 65% to 85% of which are singletons.

Sequencing input: peripheral blood. The sequence derives from a woman over 75 with acute or convalescent COVID-19. The chain carries TRBV30 and TRBJ2-4; 7 nucleotides match TRBD1. Here the CDR3 DNA reads TGTGCCTGGAGTGTACAGGGGAACATTCAGTACTTC. Its protein product is CAWSVQGNIQYF.